This T cell receptor (beta chain) was recorded in a study of CD8 T cells in ankylosing spondylitis. One entry per CDR3 protein results from TCRdb running MiXCR on the 5' RACE reads. The data contain about 150,000 distinct CDR3 sequences, 40% to 50% of them seen just once; the ten biggest clones take up roughly 15%. The CDR3 is made up of 14 amino acids. From germline, CDR1 is SEHNR and CDR2 FQNEAQ (reference sequence). V dropped 5 bases and J dropped 5 bases, with 12 bases sitting between them. This clonotype has ten or more counts. What was sequenced was synovial fluid, either unsorted or a sorted T cell fraction (not recorded which). The chain links TRBV7-9 to TRBJ2-2, with D maybe TRBD1 (6 bases). This sequence originates from a male donor with ankylosing spondylitis. In DNA form, the CDR3 reads TGTGCCAGCAGCCCCCCCACAGGGACCGGGGAGCTGTTTTTT. This codes for CASSPPTGTGELFF.